One TCR beta chain is described in this entry. This specimen comes from a study of T cells in Graves' hyperthyroidism and ophthalmopathy. This CDR3 has 14 amino acids. CDR1 is LNHDA and CDR2 is SQIVND in the germline V gene (reference sequence). The ends were cut back, 7 bases at V and 3 bases at J, with 12 bases in the middle. Using RNA transcripts as the source, TCR beta CDR3 regions were amplified. Initially, a first-round RT-PCR of the TCR CDR3 employed the HTBI primer set. TCRdb redid the calling of the multiplex PCR reads with MiXCR, one entry per CDR3 protein. Of about 480,000 distinct CDR3 sequences in the sample, around 14% are singletons; the top ten hold around a sixth. Diagnosis rested on symptoms, serum thyroxine and TRAb, thyroid ultrasound, and orbital computed tomography. A roughly 9.3 ml volume of fresh peripheral blood provided the PBMCs.

This chain joins TRBV19 and TRBJ2-2; D is possibly TRBD1 (5 bases). This TCR was recovered from a woman aged 18 to 35 with Graves' hyperthyroidism. Material: blood. CDR3 sequence: CASMGRLYTGELFF. CDR3 nucleotides: TGTGCCAGTATGGGGCGACTCTACACCGGGGAGCTGTTTTTT.